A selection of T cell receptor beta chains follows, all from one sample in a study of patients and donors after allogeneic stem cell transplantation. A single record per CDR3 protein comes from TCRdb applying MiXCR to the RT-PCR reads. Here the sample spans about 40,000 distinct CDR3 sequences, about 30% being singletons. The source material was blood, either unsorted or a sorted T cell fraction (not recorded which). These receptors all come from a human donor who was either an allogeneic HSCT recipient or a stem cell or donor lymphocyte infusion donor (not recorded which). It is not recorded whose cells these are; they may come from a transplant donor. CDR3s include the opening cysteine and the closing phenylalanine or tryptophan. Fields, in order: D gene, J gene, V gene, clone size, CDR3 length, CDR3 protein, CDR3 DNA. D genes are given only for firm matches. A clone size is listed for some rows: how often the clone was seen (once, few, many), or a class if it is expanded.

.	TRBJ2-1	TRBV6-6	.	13	CASRASDPNEQFF	TGTGCCAGCAGGGCTAGCGATCCGAATGAGCAGTTCTTC
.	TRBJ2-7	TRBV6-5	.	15	CASSYQGRGTYEQYF	TGTGCCAGCAGTTACCAGGGGAGAGGAACCTACGAGCAGTACTTC
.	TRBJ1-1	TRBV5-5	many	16	CASSWGSGPGNTEAFF	TGTGCCAGCAGCTGGGGTTCCGGTCCGGGGAACACTGAAGCTTTCTTT
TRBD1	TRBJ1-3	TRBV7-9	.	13	CASIGTVLNTIYF	TGTGCCAGCATCGGGACAGTTTTAAACACCATATATTTT
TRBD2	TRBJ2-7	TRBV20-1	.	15	CSAREAGEYSYEQYF	TGCAGTGCTAGAGAAGCGGGAGAATATTCCTACGAGCAGTACTTC
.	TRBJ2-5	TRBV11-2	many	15	CASSLITDLQETQYF	TGTGCCAGCAGCTTAATAACGGACCTTCAAGAGACCCAGTACTTC
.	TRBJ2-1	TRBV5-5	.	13	CASSFSEYNEQFF	TGTGCCAGCAGTTTCTCAGAGTACAATGAGCAGTTCTTC
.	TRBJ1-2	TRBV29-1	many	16	CSVEASGVLANYGYTF	TGCAGCGTTGAGGCTTCGGGGGTGCTAGCTAACTATGGCTACACCTTC
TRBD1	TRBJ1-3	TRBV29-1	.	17	CSVGGGRDSNSGNTIYF	TGCAGCGTTGGGGGGGGACGGGACAGCAATTCGGGAAACACCATATATTTT
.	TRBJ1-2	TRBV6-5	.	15	CASSYSGAGNYGYTF	TGTGCCAGCAGTTACTCCGGGGCAGGCAACTATGGCTACACCTTC
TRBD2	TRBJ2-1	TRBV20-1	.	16	CSARAGLAGDADEQFF	TGCAGTGCTAGAGCCGGACTAGCGGGAGATGCTGATGAGCAGTTCTTC
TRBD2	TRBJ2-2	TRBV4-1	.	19	CASSRRGLAGARDTGELFF	TGCGCCAGCAGCCGCCGAGGGCTAGCGGGAGCGCGAGACACCGGGGAGCTGTTTTTT
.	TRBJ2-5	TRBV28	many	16	CASSLDYWGESETQYF	TGTGCCAGCAGTCTAGATTATTGGGGCGAGAGTGAGACCCAGTACTTC
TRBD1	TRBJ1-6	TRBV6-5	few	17	CASSTRTGVRGNSPLHF	TGTGCCAGCAGCACTAGGACAGGGGTTAGGGGAAATTCACCCCTCCACTTT
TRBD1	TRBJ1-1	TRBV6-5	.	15	CASSAPGTGGNEAFF	TGTGCCAGCAGTGCCCCCGGGACAGGGGGAAATGAAGCTTTCTTT
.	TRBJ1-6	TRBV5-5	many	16	CASSLVMSSYNSPLHF	TGTGCCAGCAGCTTGGTCATGAGCTCCTATAATTCACCCCTCCACTTT
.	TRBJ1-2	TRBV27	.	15	CASSLSRGRFYGYTF	TGTGCCAGCAGCCTTAGCCGGGGACGGTTCTATGGCTACACCTTC
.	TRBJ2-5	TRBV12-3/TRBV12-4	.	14	CASSPGRTPETQYF	TGTGCCAGCAGTCCCGGACGGACCCCAGAGACCCAGTACTTC
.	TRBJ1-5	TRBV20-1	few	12	CSAMDNNQPQHF	TGCAGTGCGATGGACAACAATCAGCCCCAGCATTTT
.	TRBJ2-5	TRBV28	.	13	CASSWLGQETQYF	TGTGCCAGCAGTTGGTTGGGCCAAGAGACCCAGTACTTC
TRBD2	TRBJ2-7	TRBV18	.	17	CASSPEGATSGSGEQYF	TGTGCCAGCTCACCCGAGGGGGCAACTAGCGGGAGCGGTGAGCAGTACTTC
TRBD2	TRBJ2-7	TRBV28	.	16	CASSFELGGSSYEQYF	TGTGCCAGCAGTTTCGAACTCGGCGGGAGCTCCTACGAGCAGTACTTC
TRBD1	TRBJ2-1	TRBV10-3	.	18	CAINRGLTFLRSYNEQFF	TGTGCCATCAACAGGGGGCTAACGTTTCTTCGCTCCTACAATGAGCAGTTCTTC
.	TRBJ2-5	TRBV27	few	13	CASSWTGAETQYF	TGTGCCAGCAGTTGGACTGGGGCAGAGACCCAGTACTTC
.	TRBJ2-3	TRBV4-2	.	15	CASSQEGGRQDTQYF	TGTGCCAGCAGCCAAGAAGGGGGGCGACAAGATACGCAGTATTTT
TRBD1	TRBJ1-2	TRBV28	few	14	CASSSLTGFWGYTF	TGTGCCAGCAGTTCACTGACAGGGTTCTGGGGCTACACCTTC
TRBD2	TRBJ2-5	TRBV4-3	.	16	CASSHPVAGGGETQYF	TGCGCCAGCAGCCACCCGGTAGCGGGAGGAGGGGAGACCCAGTACTTC
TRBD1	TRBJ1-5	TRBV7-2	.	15	CASRPGTGGNQPQHF	TGTGCCAGCAGGCCCGGGACAGGGGGAAATCAGCCCCAGCATTTT
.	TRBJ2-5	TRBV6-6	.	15	CASSYDRRKGETQYF	TGTGCCAGCAGTTACGATCGGCGGAAGGGAGAGACCCAGTACTTC
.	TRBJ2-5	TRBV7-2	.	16	CASSLPLEGFEETQYF	TGTGCCAGCAGCTTACCGCTTGAGGGTTTCGAAGAGACCCAGTACTTC
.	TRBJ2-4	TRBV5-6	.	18	CASSLARPDRRRENIQYF	TGTGCCAGCAGCTTGGCTAGACCCGACAGGCGACGAGAAAACATTCAGTACTTC
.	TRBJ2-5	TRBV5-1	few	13	CASSGTGRQTQYF	TGCGCCAGCAGCGGAACAGGGCGGCAGACCCAGTACTTC
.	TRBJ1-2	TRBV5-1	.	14	CATILLRARYGYTF	TGCGCCACTATTCTTTTACGGGCGCGGTATGGCTACACCTTC
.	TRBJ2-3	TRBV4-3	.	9	CASTDTQYF	TGCGCCAGCACAGATACGCAGTATTTT
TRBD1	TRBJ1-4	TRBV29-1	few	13	CSVRGIVDEKLFF	TGCAGCGTCAGGGGGATTGTGGATGAAAAACTGTTTTTT
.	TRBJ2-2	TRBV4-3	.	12	CASSSWSGELFF	TGCGCCAGCAGCTCGTGGTCCGGGGAGCTGTTTTTT
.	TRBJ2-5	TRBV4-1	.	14	CASSQTGGVETQYF	TGCGCCAGCAGCCAAACTGGCGGGGTGGAGACCCAGTACTTC
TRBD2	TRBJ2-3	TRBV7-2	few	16	CASSFLAGGLIDTQYF	TGTGCCAGCAGCTTTCTTGCGGGAGGTCTTATAGATACGCAGTATTTT
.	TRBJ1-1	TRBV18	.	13	CASSPGAANEAFF	TGTGCCAGCTCACCAGGGGCAGCCAATGAAGCTTTCTTT
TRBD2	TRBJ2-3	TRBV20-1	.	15	CSASPLAGDTDTQYF	TGCAGTGCTAGTCCCCTAGCGGGAGACACAGATACGCAGTATTTT
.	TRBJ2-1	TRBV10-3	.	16	CAIAYPRDRRSDEQFF	TGTGCCATCGCTTACCCACGGGACCGACGTAGCGATGAGCAGTTCTTC
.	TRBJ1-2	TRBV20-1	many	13	CSAREGGLYGYTF	TGCAGTGCTAGAGAAGGTGGGCTCTATGGCTACACCTTC
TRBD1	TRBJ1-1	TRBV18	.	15	CASSLWTGKGTEAFF	TGTGCCAGCTCACTTTGGACAGGGAAAGGCACTGAAGCTTTCTTT
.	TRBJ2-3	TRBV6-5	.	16	CASSFSGAKRADTQYF	TGTGCCAGCAGTTTCTCCGGGGCAAAACGGGCAGATACGCAGTATTTT
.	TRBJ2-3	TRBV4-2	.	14	CASSHSQGPDTQYF	TGTGCCAGCAGCCACTCACAGGGCCCAGATACGCAGTATTTT
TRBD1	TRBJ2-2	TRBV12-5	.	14	CASGRGQGDGELFF	TGTGCTAGTGGGCGGGGACAGGGGGACGGGGAGCTGTTTTTT
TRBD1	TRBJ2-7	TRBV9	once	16	CASSKGTASLSYEQYF	TGTGCCAGCAGCAAAGGGACAGCCTCCCTCTCCTACGAGCAGTACTTC
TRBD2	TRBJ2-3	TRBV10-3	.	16	CAISAGRGLEADTQYF	TGTGCCATCAGTGCGGGACGGGGACTAGAGGCAGATACGCAGTATTTT
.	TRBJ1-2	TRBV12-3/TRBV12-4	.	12	CASSGPNYGYTF	TGTGCCAGCTCCGGCCCTAACTATGGCTACACCTTC
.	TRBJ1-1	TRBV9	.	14	CASSALNMNTEAFF	TGTGCCAGCAGCGCTCTCAATATGAACACTGAAGCTTTCTTT
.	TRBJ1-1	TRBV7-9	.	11	CASRASFEAFF	TGTGCCAGCCGCGCTTCGTTTGAAGCTTTCTTT
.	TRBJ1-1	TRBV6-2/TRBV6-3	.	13	CASSYGGGTEAFF	TGTGCCAGCAGTTACGGTGGGGGAACTGAAGCTTTCTTT
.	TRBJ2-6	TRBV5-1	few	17	CASSLVGLSSGANVLTF	TGCGCCAGCAGCTTGGTCGGGCTAAGCTCTGGGGCCAACGTCCTGACTTTC
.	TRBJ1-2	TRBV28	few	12	CASSFPQRGYTF	TGTGCCAGCAGTTTCCCTCAGCGAGGCTACACCTTC
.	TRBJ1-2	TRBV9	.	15	CASSVGVRQGEGYTF	TGTGCCAGCAGCGTAGGTGTCAGACAAGGGGAAGGCTACACCTTC
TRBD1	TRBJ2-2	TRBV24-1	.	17	CATSGSSGTGPPGELFF	TGTGCCACCAGTGGTAGCTCTGGGACAGGGCCTCCCGGGGAGCTGTTTTTT
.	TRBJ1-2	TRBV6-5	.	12	CASSQTGRPPTF	TGTGCCAGCAGCCAGACGGGCCGGCCTCCCACCTTC
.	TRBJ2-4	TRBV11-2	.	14	CASSLMLAKNIQYF	TGTGCCAGCAGCCTGATGTTAGCCAAAAACATTCAGTACTTC
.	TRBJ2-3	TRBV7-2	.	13	CASSLVQPDTQYF	TGTGCCAGCAGCTTAGTCCAGCCGGATACGCAGTATTTT
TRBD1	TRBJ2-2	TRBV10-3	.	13	CATRDSLMGELFF	TGTGCCACCAGGGACAGCTTAATGGGGGAGCTGTTTTTT